This TCR beta chain was retrieved from a study of cytotoxic CD8 clonotypes in ibrutinib-treated CLL. Findings and limits, study-wide: Clonality went up at the time of ibrutinib response, stayed stable in sustained remission, and later dropped back toward its baseline level at progression. Starting clonality was above that of age-matched healthy donors and tracked circulating CD8+ T-cell counts.

Sequenced by immunoSEQ multiplex PCR; TCRdb stores in-frame clones only, minus some. The repertoire holds 95,000 to 100,000 clones, with about 78% as singletons. The germline V gene encodes CDR1 LNHDA and CDR2 SQIVND (reference sequence). V lost 7 bases to trimming and J lost 2 bases; unmatched junction nucleotides: 4. The CDR3 is made up of 14 amino acids. Concerning this clone itself: As yet, its antigen is unknown.

This rearrangement joins TRBV19 to TRBJ2-3, with TRBD2 matching 9 bases. The material was PBMCs, obtained after 12 months of ibrutinib treatment. The receptor was derived from a human donor with chronic lymphocytic leukemia. The chain's CDR3 is CASTLAGATDTQYF. The CDR3 DNA is TGTGCCAGTACCTTAGCGGGGGCCACAGATACGCAGTATTTT.